Listed here are 15 T cell receptor beta chains from one sample, sequenced in a study of T-cell reconstitution after alpha-beta-depleted transplantation in children. Using unique molecular identifiers, the investigators prepared the TCRbeta library. Via MiXCR, TCRdb re-called the PCR reads, giving one row per CDR3 protein. The data hold some 490,000 distinct CDR3 sequences, with 12% observed a single time. This specimen consisted of PBMCs from the stem cell graft donor, obtained from the stem cell graft. The receptors derive from a human donor who donated a stem cell graft to a child with combined immunodeficiency.

In its sample, this clonotype was seen a few times. The chain couples TRBV12-3 or TRBV12-4 to TRBJ2-3, with unresolved D. Trimming removed 5 bases from V and 0 bases from J, with 18 bases in between. The CDR3 consists of 17 residues. The CDR3 here is CASSTRIRVTSTDTQYF. The CDR3 DNA reads as TGTGCCAGCAGTACCCGAATAAGAGTTACTAGCACAGATACGCAGTATTTT.

This clonotype was seen repeatedly, ten times or more. V usage is TRBV6-5 and J usage is TRBJ2-1, with 8 bases that match TRBD2. CDR1 is MNHEY, CDR2 SVGAGI, per germline. The V segment lost 2 bases and the J segment 6 bases; nucleotides outside the gene matches: 6. This CDR3 spans 15 amino acids. CDR3 in DNA: TGTGCCAGCAGTTACGGAGCGGGAGTTTTCAATGAGCAGTTCTTC. Protein: CASSYGAGVFNEQFF.

This clonotype was seen at least ten times. The V gene is TRBV12-3 or TRBV12-4, the J gene TRBJ2-6, with TRBD1 as a possible D gene (6 bases). V was cut by 2 bases and J by 0 bases, with 8 bases left in between. CDR3 length equals 16 residues. The CDR3 here is CASSLQGSSGANVLTF. DNA for the CDR3: TGTGCCAGCAGTTTACAGGGGTCCTCTGGGGCCAACGTCCTGACTTTC.

The genes are TRBV25-1 and TRBJ1-1, with 12 bases that match TRBD1. The CDR3 extends over 13 amino acids. V gave up 5 bases and J gave up 11 bases; unmatched junction bases: 6. The V gene's germline CDR1 is MGHDK and CDR2 SYGVNS. CDR3 coding DNA: TGTGCCAGCAGTCGGGACAGGGGGCAGCAGGCTTTCTTT. This gives the protein CASSRDRGQQAFF.

V usage is TRBV11-2 and J usage is TRBJ2-7; D not resolved. V shed 1 base and J shed 6 bases, with 19 bases lying between them. The CDR3 is made up of 16 amino acids. CDR1 is SGHAT and CDR2 is FQNNGV in the germline V gene. The CDR3 loop reads CASSLGFVGSKGEQYF. As DNA, the CDR3 is TGTGCCAGCAGCTTAGGGTTTGTAGGATCCAAGGGCGAGCAGTACTTC. The entire variable domain, with the rest obtained from reference TRBV11-2 and TRBJ2-7, is as follows: EAGVAQSPRYKIIEKRQSVAFWCNPISGHATLYWYQQILGQGPKLLIQFQNNGVVDDSQLPKDRFSAERLKGVDSTLKIQPAKLEDSAVYLCASSLGFVGSKGEQYFGPGTRLTVT.

The chain combines TRBV7-9 with TRBJ2-7, with D perhaps TRBD1 (5 bases). The CDR3 sequence is 15 residues long. Per germline, CDR1 SEHNR and CDR2 FQNEAQ (reference sequence). Trimming stripped 5 bases from V and 4 bases from J, with 18 bases between. The CDR3: CASSRDRITLYEQYF. The CDR3 DNA reads as TGTGCCAGCAGCAGAGACAGAATCACCCTATACGAGCAGTACTTC. The whole variable domain, remainder taken from reference TRBV7-9 and TRBJ2-7, is DTGVSQNPRHKITKRGQNVTFRCDPISEHNRLYWYRQTLGQGPEFLTYFQNEAQLEKSRLLSDRFSAERPKGSFSTLEIQRTEQGDSAMYLCASSRDRITLYEQYFGPGTRLTVT.

This clonotype occurred a few times. The chain recombines TRBV3-1 with TRBJ1-2, with D unclear. In germline, CDR1 is LGHDT, CDR2 YNNKEL (reference sequence). The CDR3 loop spans 14 amino acids. Trimming shortened V by 2 bases and J by 8 bases, and 15 bases separated the two germline ends. CDR3 residues: CASSQRWPGGGYTF. CDR3 DNA sequence: TGTGCCAGCAGCCAAAGGTGGCCGGGAGGAGGCTACACCTTC.

The V gene is TRBV3-1, the J gene TRBJ2-5; unclear D gene. CDR1 and CDR2 from the germline V gene are LGHDT and YNNKEL (reference sequence). V was shortened by 4 bases and J by 5 bases, with 14 bases between the two germline ends. This CDR3 spans 14 amino acids. CDR3 in amino acids: CASSRLSLGETQYF. Here the CDR3 DNA reads TGTGCCAGCAGCCGGCTTTCTCTGGGGGAGACCCAGTACTTC.

The J gene is TRBJ2-7, the V gene TRBV5-6; no reliable D call. This CDR3 has 14 amino acids. The V end lost 4 bases, the J end lost 5 bases, and 16 bases lay between the germline ends. Germline V lookup: CDR1 SGHDT, CDR2 YYEEEE. CDR3 nucleotide sequence: TGTGCCAGCAGCCCAAGACATCCTAAGGACGAGCAGTACTTC. Translating gives CASSPRHPKDEQYF.

This chain uses TRBV30 with TRBJ2-7; D gene unclear. V lost 1 base and J 7 bases, leaving 14 bases between the germline ends. In germline, CDR1 is GTSNPN, CDR2 SVGIG (reference sequence). The CDR3 loop spans 13 amino acids. The CDR3 coding sequence is TGTGCCTGGAGTGAGGGCAGAAAACTGGAGCAGTACTTC. Translating gives CAWSEGRKLEQYF.

The chain links TRBV12-5 to TRBJ1-1, with a tentative D call TRBD1 (6 bases). CDR1 and CDR2 (germline): LGHNT, FRNRAP. With 3 bases removed from V and 1 base from J, the gap between germline ends came to 9 bases. The CDR3 runs 14 residues. CDR3 nucleotide sequence: TGTGCTAGTGGTTTTTACAGGGAGAACACTGAAGCTTTCTTT. It specifies CASGFYRENTEAFF.

The chain recombines TRBV7-9 with TRBJ2-1; D is ambiguous. The ends were cut back, 2 bases at V and 6 bases at J, with 14 bases in the middle. The germline V gene encodes CDR1 SEHNR and CDR2 FQNEAQ (reference sequence). This CDR3 region has 15 residues. For the CDR3, the DNA is TGTGCCAGCAGCTTACCGCGGCGCCTCGGCAATGAGCAGTTCTTC. Translated: CASSLPRRLGNEQFF.

This chain links TRBV7-2 with TRBJ1-2; D is perhaps TRBD1 (5 bases). The CDR3 runs to 14 residues. Germline-derived CDR1 and CDR2 are SGHTA and FQGNSA. The ends were cut back, 5 bases at V and 3 bases at J, with 13 bases in the middle. The CDR3 DNA sequence: TGTGCCAGCAGCGGACGGGACCGATACTATGGCTACACCTTC. Translating it yields CASSGRDRYYGYTF. Combining the CDR3 with reference TRBV7-2 and TRBJ1-2 gives the whole variable domain GAGVSQSPSNKVTEKGKDVELRCDPISGHTALYWYRQSLGQGLEFLIYFQGNSAPDKSGLPSDRFSAERTGGSVSTLTIQRTQQEDSAVYLCASSGRDRYYGYTFGSGTRLTVV.

The genes are TRBV27 and TRBJ2-3; 10 nucleotides align to TRBD2. Germline CDR1 is MNHEY and CDR2 is SMNVEV (reference sequence). With 1 base clipped from V and 2 bases from J, the junction kept 18 bases outside the gene matches. This CDR3 comprises 21 residues. The CDR3 region is CASSLFRLTSGPTRLTDTQYF. The DNA for the CDR3 is TGTGCCAGCAGTTTATTCCGCTTGACTAGCGGGCCTACTCGTCTCACAGATACGCAGTATTTT.

As for this clonotype: This may come from a read error, since a much larger clone is one base off. This chain links TRBV12-3 or TRBV12-4 with TRBJ2-6; D perhaps matches TRBD1 (6 bases). This CDR3 contains 15 residues. The germline V and J ends were trimmed by 4 bases and 2 bases, with 9 bases remaining between them. CDR3 DNA: TGTGCCAGCAGTTACAGGGAAGCTGGGGCCAACGTCCTGACTTTC. This codes for CASSYREAGANVLTF.